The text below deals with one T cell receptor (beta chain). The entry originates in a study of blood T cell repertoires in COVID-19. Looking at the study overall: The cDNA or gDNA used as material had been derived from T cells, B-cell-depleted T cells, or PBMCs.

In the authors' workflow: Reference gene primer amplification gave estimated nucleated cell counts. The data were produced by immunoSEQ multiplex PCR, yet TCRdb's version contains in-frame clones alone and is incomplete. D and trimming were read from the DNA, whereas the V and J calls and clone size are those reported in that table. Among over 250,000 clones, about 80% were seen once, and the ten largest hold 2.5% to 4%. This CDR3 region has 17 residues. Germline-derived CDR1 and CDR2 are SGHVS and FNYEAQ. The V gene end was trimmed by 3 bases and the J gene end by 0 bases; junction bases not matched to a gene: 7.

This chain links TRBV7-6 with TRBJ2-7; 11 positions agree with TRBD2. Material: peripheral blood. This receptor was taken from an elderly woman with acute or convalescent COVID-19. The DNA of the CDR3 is TGTGCCAGCAGCTTGGGTCTAGCGGGGGGCAGCTCCTACGAGCAGTACTTC. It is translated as CASSLGLAGGSSYEQYF. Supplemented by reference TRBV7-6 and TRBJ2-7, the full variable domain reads GAGVSQSPRYKVTKRGQDVALRCDPISGHVSLYWYRQALGQGPEFLTYFNYEAQQDKSGLPNDRFSAERPEGSISTLTIQRTEQRDSAMYRCASSLGLAGGSSYEQYFGPGTRLTVT.